This record concerns one T cell receptor (beta chain) sequence. The V and J ends lost 8 bases and 9 bases respectively, with 11 bases between them. CDR1 MNHEY and CDR2 SVGEGT come from the germline V gene. This CDR3 region has 12 residues. The data derive from a study of blood T cell repertoires in COVID-19. About the study: Samples of COVID-19 (acute and convalescent) were obtained from the United States, Italy and Spain. From T cells, B-cell-depleted T cells, or PBMCs came the material, which was cDNA or gDNA.

How the authors handled the data: Nucleated cell number was recorded as an estimate derived from reference gene primer amplification. Data came from immunoSEQ multiplex PCR; TCRdb stores just in-frame clones and leaves some out. Clonal size and the V and J genes are those of that table, whereas D and trimming came from the DNA. This sample yields around 190,000 clones, of which around 80% are seen a single time; approximately 7% belongs to the top ten. The chain joins TRBV6-2 or TRBV6-3 to TRBJ1-6, with D unclear. The TCR was taken from a man in his 70s with active or convalescent COVID-19. The sequencing input was peripheral blood. CDR3 nucleotide sequence: TGTGCCAGCCGTTCGGGAGGTTCACCCCTCCACTTT. Protein: CASRSGGSPLHF.